Below are 27 T cell receptor beta chains sequenced from a single sample in a study of blood T cell repertoires in COVID-19. Using immunoSEQ multiplex PCR, the repertoire was profiled, and TCRdb retains in-frame clones only, with some absent. The sample records approximately 300,000 clones, roughly 90% being singletons. Input material: PBMCs or T cells enriched from blood (not recorded which). These receptors were taken from a woman aged 25 to 39 who had been exposed to COVID-19.

This clone has only one observation. The chain links TRBV5-3 to TRBJ1-5, with a tentative D call TRBD1 (5 bases). TRBV5-3 is given ORF status, its function remaining uncertain. V was cut by 4 bases and J by 5 bases, with 16 bases left in between. The CDR3 covers 15 residues. CDR3 coding DNA: TGTGCCAGAAGCGCCGACAGTCCAACTGATCAGCCCCAGCATTTT. As protein: CARSADSPTDQPQHF.

The chain uses TRBV10-3 and TRBJ2-7; TRBD2 might be the D (5 bases). Per the germline V gene, CDR1 is ENHRY and CDR2 is SYGVKD. Trimming removed 2 bases at V and 3 bases at J, with 20 bases between. The CDR3 loop spans 17 amino acids. The CDR3 DNA sequence: TGTGCCATCAGTGAGGGACTCAAAGAAGGTCCAAACTACGAGCAGTACTTC. As protein: CAISEGLKEGPNYEQYF.

This clone was picked up one time. This chain connects TRBV3-1 (or the pseudogene TRBV3-2) to TRBJ1-1; perhaps TRBD1 as D (5 bases). The CDR3 consists of 14 residues. CDR1 and CDR2 from the germline V gene are LGHDT and YNNKEL (reference sequence). Trimming removed 4 bases at V and 7 bases at J, with 16 bases between. As DNA, the CDR3 is TGTGCCAGCAGCCCCGCAGGGAAACGGATTGAAGCTTTCTTT. This encodes CASSPAGKRIEAFF.

The gene calls are TRBV5-6 and TRBJ2-3; possible D gene TRBD2, 5 bases. V lost 4 bases and J 2 bases, leaving 11 bases between the germline ends. The germline gives CDR1 SGHDT, CDR2 YYEEEE. This CDR3 region has 14 residues. The CDR3 loop reads CASSATRDTDTQYF. The CDR3 nucleotides read TGTGCCAGCAGCGCGACCCGGGACACAGATACGCAGTATTTT.

The V gene is TRBV25-1, the J gene TRBJ2-7, with 9 positions matching TRBD2. Germline CDR1 reads MGHDK; CDR2 reads SYGVNS. The CDR3 is 15 residues long. V shed 4 bases and J 3 bases; nucleotides not matched to a gene: 7. The CDR3 coding sequence is TGTGCCAGCAGTGCCAGACTAGCGGAGTACTACGAGCAGTACTTC. Its translation is CASSARLAEYYEQYF.

The chain uses TRBV21-1 and TRBJ1-4; the tabulated D call, TRBD1, remains unverified against the DNA. TRBV21-1 is noted as a pseudogene. This CDR3 comprises 15 residues. In nucleotides, the CDR3 is TGTGCCAGCAGCAGAGCAAGACAGGATAATGAAAAACTGTTTTTT. Translated, it gives CASSRARQDNEKLFF.

This chain links TRBV5-1 with TRBJ1-2, with D perhaps matching TRBD1 (6 bases). Germline V gene lookup returns CDR1 SGHRS and CDR2 YFSETQ. The CDR3 spans 18 residues. Trimming took off 0 bases at V and 4 bases at J, with 22 bases between the two ends. CDR3 in amino acids: CASSLEYRVSERSYGYTF. CDR3 in DNA: TGCGCCAGCAGCTTGGAATACAGGGTTAGCGAGAGAAGCTATGGCTACACCTTC.

CDR3 sequence: CASSQGAAGGATDTQYF. The CDR3 DNA is TGTGCCAGCAGCCAAGGGGCGGCAGGGGGCGCGACAGATACGCAGTATTTT. The chain couples TRBV14 to TRBJ2-3; 8 positions match TRBD1. CDR1 and CDR2 from the germline V gene are SGHDN and FVKESK. V trimming: 1 base; J trimming: 3 bases; junction bases outside the gene matches: 9. The CDR3 is 17 residues long.

The chain combines TRBV10-3 with TRBJ1-5, with D possibly TRBD1 on 6 matching bases. The CDR3 extends over 13 amino acids. V was cut by 5 bases and J by 9 bases, with 14 bases left in between. Germline V gene lookup returns CDR1 ENHRY and CDR2 SYGVKD. CDR3 protein: CAISFGGGGPQHF. The CDR3 DNA follows: TGTGCCATCAGTTTTGGGGGAGGGGGGCCCCAGCATTTT.

The V and J genes are TRBV13 and TRBJ2-7, with D maybe TRBD1 (5 bases). V lost 5 bases and J 0 bases, leaving 11 bases between the germline ends. The length of the CDR3 is 14 residues. Per germline, CDR1 PRHDT and CDR2 FYEKMQ (reference sequence). The CDR3 nucleotides read TGTGCCAGCAGCGGGGAAACAGGCTCCTACGAGCAGTACTTC. Its protein product is CASSGETGSYEQYF.

This chain links TRBV6-5 with TRBJ1-2; possibly TRBD1 for D (6 bases). Germline V gene sequence: CDR1 MNHEY, CDR2 SVGAGI. Trimming left V 8 bases short and J 3 bases short, with 19 bases between. The CDR3 contains 15 residues. The CDR3 spells CASDLWGGADYGYTF. In DNA form, the CDR3 reads TGTGCCAGCGACTTATGGGGGGGCGCAGACTATGGCTACACCTTC.

The chain links TRBV7-9 to TRBJ2-5; the D gene is possibly TRBD1 (6 bases). Trimming took off 6 bases at V and 3 bases at J, with 14 bases between the two ends. The CDR3 totals 14 residues. Germline-derived CDR1 and CDR2 are SEHNR and FQNEAQ (reference sequence). CDR3 amino acids: CASSSTGFEETQYF. The CDR3 DNA sequence: TGTGCCAGCAGTTCTACAGGGTTCGAAGAGACCCAGTACTTC. The full variable domain, in which reference TRBV7-9 and TRBJ2-5 provide the parts outside the CDR3, is DTGVSQNPRHKITKRGQNVTFRCDPISEHNRLYWYRQTLGQGPEFLTYFQNEAQLEKSRLLSDRFSAERPKGSFSTLEIQRTEQGDSAMYLCASSSTGFEETQYFGPGTRLLVL.

The rearrangement uses TRBV5-1 and TRBJ1-1; D not certain. The CDR3 totals 13 residues. V lost 4 bases, J lost 4 bases, and 11 bases lay in between. In germline, CDR1 is SGHRS, CDR2 YFSETQ. CDR3 residues: CASSLARTTEAFF. CDR3 bases: TGCGCCAGCAGCCTGGCGCGCACCACTGAAGCTTTCTTT.

This clone was seen only once. V gene TRBV7-8 combines with J gene TRBJ1-1, with unresolved D. This CDR3 is 17 amino acids long. Germline V gene data show CDR1 as SGHVS and CDR2 as FQNEAQ. The V gene lost 2 bases and the J gene lost 0 bases, with 16 bases spanning the gap. The CDR3 region has the DNA TGTGCCAGCAGCTTAAAGAGGAGTGTATTTATGAACACTGAAGCTTTCTTT. Its translation is CASSLKRSVFMNTEAFF. Drawing the rest from reference TRBV7-8 and TRBJ1-1, the complete variable domain is GAGVSQSPRYKVAKRGQDVALRCDPISGHVSLFWYQQALGQGPEFLTYFQNEAQLDKSGLPSDRFFAERPEGSVSTLKIQRTQQEDSAVYLCASSLKRSVFMNTEAFFGQGTRLTVV.

This clone is a singleton in its sample. The chain combines TRBV20-1 with TRBJ1-1; D call uncertain. The CDR3 is made up of 11 amino acids. Per the germline V gene, CDR1 is DFQATT and CDR2 is SNEGSKA (reference sequence). Trimming removed 7 bases at V and 2 bases at J, with 8 bases between. CDR3 sequence: CSGYRNTEAFF. CDR3 DNA sequence: TGCAGTGGATACAGAAACACTGAAGCTTTCTTT.

The chain has TRBV27 and TRBJ1-2; D is uncertain. The CDR3 consists of 15 residues. V was trimmed by 2 bases and J by 1 base, leaving 11 bases between them. Per the germline V gene, CDR1 is MNHEY and CDR2 is SMNVEV (reference sequence). The chain's CDR3 is CASSLRGVNNYGYTF. The DNA of the CDR3 is TGTGCCAGCAGTTTACGCGGGGTCAATAACTATGGCTACACCTTC.

The rearrangement uses TRBV15 and TRBJ1-5; D may be TRBD1 (5 bases). Trimming shortened V by 6 bases and J by 6 bases, and 9 bases separated the two germline ends. This CDR3 has 12 residues. Germline V gives CDR1 LNHNV, CDR2 YYDKDF (reference sequence). The CDR3 region is CATSRRGQPQHF. Written as DNA, the CDR3 is TGTGCCACCAGTCGGAGGGGTCAGCCCCAGCATTTT.

The chain joins TRBV6-5 to TRBJ2-7, with 10 bases matching TRBD2. CDR1 and CDR2 from the germline V gene are MNHEY and SVGAGI. V was clipped by 6 bases and J by 3 bases; unmatched bases: 8. This CDR3 has 15 residues. The CDR3 region has the DNA TGTGCCAGCAGACGACGGACTAGCGGAATCTACGAGCAGTACTTC. Its protein product is CASRRRTSGIYEQYF.

The chain couples TRBV9 to TRBJ2-2; tentatively, D is TRBD2 (6 bases). The germline V and J ends were trimmed by 4 bases and 0 bases, with 10 bases remaining between them. The CDR3 is made up of 15 amino acids. CDR1 and CDR2 from the germline V gene are SGDLS and YYNGEE. For the CDR3, the DNA is TGTGCCAGCAGCCGGGGGACGGCGAACACCGGGGAGCTGTTTTTT. It yields the protein CASSRGTANTGELFF.

This rearrangement joins TRBV5-6 to TRBJ1-6; 8 positions agree with TRBD1. The CDR3 covers 14 residues. Germline lookup yields CDR1 SGHDT and CDR2 YYEEEE. The V and J ends lost 3 bases and 6 bases, in that order; junction bases with no gene match: 2. CDR3 region: CASSWDRLNSPLHF. The DNA for the CDR3 is TGTGCCAGCAGCTGGGACAGGCTTAATTCACCCCTCCACTTT. The variable domain in full, completed from reference TRBV5-6 and TRBJ1-6, reads DAGVTQSPTHLIKTRGQQVTLRCSPKSGHDTVSWYQQALGQGPQFIFQYYEEEERQRGNFPDRFSGHQFPNYSSELNVNALLLGDSALYLCASSWDRLNSPLHFGNGTRLTVT.

This clone was counted a single time. This chain joins TRBV28 and TRBJ1-5; D remains unclear. V was clipped by 0 bases and J by 1 base, with 16 bases between them. Germline V CDR1 and CDR2: MDHEN, SYDVKM. The CDR3 covers 18 residues. This CDR3 is CASSLWWQAQDSNQPQHF. CDR3 bases: TGTGCCAGCAGTTTATGGTGGCAGGCCCAAGACAGCAATCAGCCCCAGCATTTT. The variable domain in full, completed from reference TRBV28 and TRBJ1-5, reads DVKVTQSSRYLVKRTGEKVFLECVQDMDHENMFWYRQDPGLGLRLIYFSYDVKMKEKGDIPEGYSVSREKKERFSLILESASTNQTSMYLCASSLWWQAQDSNQPQHFGDGTRLSIL.

This clone was seen repeatedly, ten times or more. The chain recombines TRBV18 with TRBJ1-1, with D maybe TRBD1 (5 bases). The length of the CDR3 is 13 residues. The germline V gene encodes CDR1 KGHSH and CDR2 LQKENI. Trimming stripped 3 bases from V and 1 base from J, with 6 bases between. The CDR3 loop is CASSPQGNTEAFF. The CDR3, as DNA: TGTGCCAGCTCACCCCAGGGGAACACTGAAGCTTTCTTT.

V and J are TRBV28 and TRBJ2-7; no definite D call. This CDR3 contains 11 residues. CDR1 is MDHEN and CDR2 is SYDVKM in the germline V gene. The V end lost 8 bases, the J end lost 7 bases, and 12 bases lay between the germline ends. This chain's CDR3 is CASALSGEQYF. DNA for the CDR3: TGTGCCAGCGCCTTATCCGGGGAGCAGTACTTC.

This clone was picked up one time. The rearrangement joins TRBV9 to TRBJ1-6; the D is unclear. The germline CDR1 and CDR2 sequences are SGDLS and YYNGEE. The V end was cut by 0 bases, the J end by 0 bases, with 7 bases between. The CDR3 consists of 16 residues. CDR3 nucleotide sequence: TGTGCCAGCAGCGTAGACGGTTACTCCTATAATTCACCCCTCCACTTT. This sequence encodes CASSVDGYSYNSPLHF.

The chain joins TRBV19 to TRBJ1-6; no firm D call. This CDR3 region has 13 residues. In germline, CDR1 is LNHDA, CDR2 SQIVND (reference sequence). V was clipped by 3 bases and J by 7 bases, with 7 bases between them. In DNA, the CDR3 is TGTGCCAGTAGTATCTGGGAGAATTCACCCCTCCACTTT. It yields the protein CASSIWENSPLHF.

The chain couples TRBV18 to TRBJ2-5; D unresolved. The CDR3 is 14 residues long. CDR1 and CDR2 from the germline V gene are KGHSH and LQKENI. V was shortened by 1 base and J by 5 bases, with 11 bases between the two germline ends. This chain's CDR3 is CASSPRSRRETQYF. The CDR3 DNA is TGTGCCAGCTCACCACGATCCCGGCGGGAGACCCAGTACTTC.

This sequence joins TRBV19 and TRBJ2-1; perhaps TRBD2 as D (5 bases). V lost 3 bases to trimming and J lost 8 bases, with 14 bases between them. From germline, CDR1 is LNHDA and CDR2 SQIVND (reference sequence). This CDR3 region has 14 residues. CDR3 bases: TGTGCCAGTAGTATGGTTCGGCGGCGGGATGAGCAGTTCTTC. Encoded protein: CASSMVRRRDEQFF. The full variable domain, rest sourced from reference TRBV19 and TRBJ2-1, is DGGITQSPKYLFRKEGQNVTLSCEQNLNHDAMYWYRQDPGQGLRLIYYSQIVNDFQKGDIAEGYSVSREKKESFPLTVTSAQKNPTAFYLCASSMVRRRDEQFFGPGTRLTVL.